These 24 T cell receptor beta chains were sequenced from one sample in a study of PD-1 blockade in classical Hodgkin lymphoma. TCRdb keeps only in-frame clones here, not all; method: immunoSEQ multiplex PCR. The sample lists 9,500 to 10,000 clones, 74% occurring once. Stated time point: cycle 4 day 1 (C4D1), after 5 to 7 weeks of nivolumab. In every patient, relapse followed autologous stem cell transplantation, while exposure to brentuximab vedotin differed. It was by magnetic negative selection that CD8+ T cells were isolated from thawed PBMCs. The sequencing used CD8+ T cells from blood, collected before the fourth cycle of nivolumab. The receptors shown here come from a human donor with classical Hodgkin lymphoma.

The gene calls are TRBV28 and TRBJ2-5; tentative D call: TRBD2 (6 bases). V lost 9 bases, J lost 5 bases, and 16 bases lay in between. Germline values: CDR1 MDHEN, CDR2 SYDVKM. The CDR3 contains 13 residues. For the CDR3, the DNA is TGTGCCAGTGTGGGAGCGGGCCGGGAGACCCAGTACTTC. The encoded protein is CASVGAGRETQYF.

Only one count was recorded for this clone. In DNA, the CDR3 is TGTGCCAGCAGCTTACCCCGGACAGCTGGGGATGAAAAACTGTTTTTT. Translated, it gives CASSLPRTAGDEKLFF. This rearrangement joins TRBV7-9 to TRBJ1-4; maybe TRBD1 (6 bases). The CDR3 runs 16 residues. Germline CDR1 is SEHNR and CDR2 is FQNEAQ (reference sequence). Deletions cut 2 bases from V and 6 bases from J, with 16 bases between.

The chain carries TRBV9 and TRBJ2-1; 10 positions agree with TRBD2. With V trimmed by 1 base and J by 8 bases, 6 bases remained unmatched. The CDR3 length is 15 residues. Germline V gene lookup returns CDR1 SGDLS and CDR2 YYNGEE. In nucleotides, the CDR3 is TGTGCCAGCAGCGTACTAGCGGGAGCGACTGATGAGCAGTTCTTC. This encodes CASSVLAGATDEQFF.

The CDR3 DNA sequence: TGTGCCAGCAGCCTCCCCTCGACAGGTGCAGTCTACGAGCAGTACTTC. Its translation: CASSLPSTGAVYEQYF. The rearrangement links TRBV28 to TRBJ2-7, with a weak D call TRBD1 (6 bases). Trimming removed 6 bases at V and 3 bases at J, with 21 bases between. CDR3 length: 16 residues. The V gene's germline CDR1 is MDHEN and CDR2 SYDVKM.

V gene TRBV5-5 combines with J gene TRBJ2-3; 9 positions match TRBD2. The CDR3 has 17 residues. V lost 7 bases to trimming and J lost 5 bases; unmatched junction nucleotides: 17. CDR1 and CDR2 from the germline V gene are SGHKS and YYEKEE (reference sequence). The CDR3 DNA sequence: TGTGCCAGCTCCCTTCCCTTTGGGCTAGCGGGGCGAGATACGCAGTATTTT. Residues: CASSLPFGLAGRDTQYF.

The V call is TRBV14, the J call TRBJ2-2; maybe TRBD2 (6 bases). This CDR3 has 17 amino acids. Germline V gene sequence: CDR1 SGHDN, CDR2 FVKESK. With 0 bases removed from V and 1 base from J, the gap between germline ends came to 12 bases. CDR3 loop: CASSQDSWGENTGELFF. The CDR3 DNA reads TGTGCCAGCAGCCAAGATAGCTGGGGGGAGAACACCGGGGAGCTGTTTTTT.

The J gene is TRBJ2-7, the V gene TRBV10-1; 9 nucleotides line up with TRBD2. Losses at the gene ends were 2 bases for V and 5 bases for J; bases not matched to a gene: 7. The CDR3 totals 15 residues. The germline gives CDR1 WNHNN, CDR2 SYGVQD (reference sequence). This CDR3 is CASSERSGGYDEQYF. The CDR3 DNA follows: TGCGCCAGCAGTGAGAGGAGCGGGGGGTACGACGAGCAGTACTTC.

This chain links TRBV4-3 with TRBJ1-2; D is unresolved. Germline CDR1 reads LGHNA; CDR2 reads YSLEER. Trimming took off 0 bases at V and 0 bases at J, with 8 bases between the two ends. This CDR3 comprises 15 residues. CDR3 in amino acids: CASSQDQFSNYGYTF. CDR3 DNA: TGCGCCAGCAGCCAAGATCAATTTTCTAACTATGGCTACACCTTC.

V usage is TRBV19 and J usage is TRBJ1-2, with 7 bases fitting TRBD1. The CDR3 is 17 residues long. V was clipped by 5 bases and J by 0 bases; unmatched bases: 12. The germline gives CDR1 LNHDA, CDR2 SQIVND (reference sequence). CDR3: CASSLGDRDSANYGYTF. In nucleotides, the CDR3 is TGTGCCAGTAGTTTGGGGGACAGAGACTCAGCTAACTATGGCTACACCTTC.

This rearrangement joins TRBV7-2 to TRBJ1-1; D may be TRBD1 (6 bases). Trimming took off 3 bases at V and 3 bases at J, with 17 bases between the two ends. This CDR3 is built from 16 residues. CDR1 is SGHTA, CDR2 FQGNSA, per germline. CDR3 region: CASSFETGPFDTEAFF. The CDR3 region has the DNA TGTGCCAGCAGCTTTGAGACAGGACCCTTCGACACTGAAGCTTTCTTT.

This clone has more than one count but fewer than ten. The sample holds other DNA sequences that translate to the same CDR3. The CDR3 sequence: CASSLSLGYEQYF. CDR3 nucleotides: TGTGCCAGCAGTTTATCCCTGGGGTACGAGCAGTACTTC. V gene TRBV27 combines with J gene TRBJ2-7; D is undetermined. V gave up 0 bases and J gave up 4 bases, with 7 bases separating them. CDR1 is MNHEY and CDR2 is SMNVEV in the germline V gene (reference sequence). The CDR3 is made up of 13 amino acids.

The chain couples TRBV7-8 to TRBJ2-7; tentative D call: TRBD1 (6 bases). V was cut by 5 bases and J by 0 bases, with 14 bases left in between. The germline CDR1 and CDR2 sequences are SGHVS and FQNEAQ. CDR3 size: 15 residues. CDR3 in DNA: TGTGCCAGCAGCCCAGGACAGATAAGCTCCTACGAGCAGTACTTC. As protein: CASSPGQISSYEQYF.

As regards this clone: Other DNA sequences of this sample code for an identical CDR3. This sequence joins TRBV7-9 and TRBJ2-3; D gene unclear. Germline V gives CDR1 SEHNR, CDR2 FQNEAQ (reference sequence). V lost 5 bases to trimming and J lost 3 bases, with 18 bases between them. The CDR3 runs to 16 residues. Written as DNA, the CDR3 is TGTGCCAGCAGCGATACCCCGGGCCCCAAGACAGATACGCAGTATTTT. Residues: CASSDTPGPKTDTQYF.

The gene calls are TRBV20-1 and TRBJ1-1, with D unresolved. This CDR3 contains 11 residues. CDR1 and CDR2 from the germline V gene are DFQATT and SNEGSKA (reference sequence). V shed 5 bases and J shed 4 bases, with 8 bases lying between them. The CDR3 DNA is TGCAGTGCTGCTAACGGCACTGAAGCTTTCTTT. This encodes CSAANGTEAFF.

The V call is TRBV6-5, the J call TRBJ2-7, with TRBD2 matching over 12 bases. The CDR3 runs 16 residues. The junction had 2 bases not matched to a gene; V was cut back by 0 bases and J by 2 bases. From germline, CDR1 is MNHEY and CDR2 SVGAGI. The CDR3 loop reads CASSYSGLAGTYEQYF. The DNA for the CDR3 is TGTGCCAGCAGTTACTCAGGACTAGCGGGAACCTACGAGCAGTACTTC.

The V and J genes are TRBV10-3 and TRBJ2-7, with TRBD2 as a possible D gene (7 bases). Germline-derived CDR1 and CDR2 are ENHRY and SYGVKD. V was trimmed by 10 bases and J by 3 bases, leaving 16 bases between them. The CDR3 spans 13 residues. The CDR3 loop is CATGGDTDYEQYF. The CDR3, as DNA: TGTGCCACTGGGGGGGACACAGACTACGAGCAGTACTTC.

This clone was recorded once. The chain joins TRBV28 to TRBJ1-4; D unresolved. Per the germline V gene, CDR1 is MDHEN and CDR2 is SYDVKM. Trimming removed 3 bases from V and 8 bases from J, with 13 bases in between. The CDR3 has 14 residues. The CDR3 spells CASSLFSLGEKLFF. In DNA form, the CDR3 reads TGTGCCAGCAGTTTGTTTAGCCTAGGGGAAAAACTGTTTTTT.

The chain uses TRBV27 and TRBJ2-3, with TRBD2 as a possible D gene (7 bases). The CDR3 sequence is 13 residues long. Germline V lookup: CDR1 MNHEY, CDR2 SMNVEV (reference sequence). V shed 6 bases and J shed 3 bases, with 10 bases lying between them. CDR3 coding DNA: TGTGCCAGCAGAGGGGGGGGAACAGATACGCAGTATTTT. Protein product: CASRGGGTDTQYF.

This clone turned up a few times. The chain recombines TRBV15 with TRBJ1-2; D is uncertain. The CDR3 loop spans 14 amino acids. With 3 bases removed from V and 1 base from J, the gap between germline ends came to 9 bases. Germline V gives CDR1 LNHNV, CDR2 YYDKDF (reference sequence). CDR3 in DNA: TGTGCCACCAGCAGTTTCCCCGTTAACTATGGCTACACCTTC. Amino acid sequence: CATSSFPVNYGYTF.

The chain has TRBV4-3 and TRBJ2-7; a possible D gene is TRBD2 (6 bases). From germline, CDR1 is LGHNA and CDR2 YSLEER. The CDR3 contains 12 residues. V lost 4 bases, J lost 4 bases, and 8 bases lay in between. CDR3: CASSLGRYEQYF. CDR3 in DNA: TGCGCCAGCAGCCTCGGGAGATACGAGCAGTACTTC.

The J gene is TRBJ2-7, the V gene TRBV7-1; D possibly uses TRBD1 or TRBD2 (6 bases each). TRBV7-1 is an open reading frame, and its role is uncertain. The V and J ends lost 3 bases and 2 bases respectively, with 32 bases between them. The CDR3 totals 21 residues. CDR3 residues: CASSSTAGHTRILGTPYEQYF. CDR3 nucleotide sequence: TGTGCCAGCAGCTCGACTGCGGGACACACGAGAATTTTGGGCACCCCCTACGAGCAGTACTTC.

The V gene is TRBV7-9, the J gene TRBJ2-5, with D uncertain. The CDR3 is 11 residues long. The V end lost 5 bases, the J end lost 2 bases, and 3 bases lay between the germline ends. Per germline, CDR1 SEHNR and CDR2 FQNEAQ (reference sequence). CDR3 nucleotide sequence: TGTGCCAGCAGCAGGCAAGAGACCCAGTACTTC. It encodes CASSRQETQYF.

The chain has TRBV29-1 and TRBJ1-2; no clear D gene. The germline V and J ends were trimmed by 6 bases and 4 bases, with 18 bases remaining between them. Germline CDR1 is SQVTM and CDR2 is ANQGSEA. The CDR3 length is 14 residues. This CDR3 is CSVPADPYLYGYTF. CDR3 nucleotides: TGCAGCGTACCGGCAGACCCATATCTCTATGGCTACACCTTC.

V and J are TRBV4-3 and TRBJ2-3, with D perhaps matching TRBD2 (7 bases). V was trimmed by 4 bases and J by 3 bases, leaving 20 bases between them. Germline lookup yields CDR1 LGHNA and CDR2 YSLEER. CDR3 length: 17 amino acids. The CDR3 sequence: CASSPGGGQFPTDTQYF. CDR3 sequence (DNA): TGCGCCAGCAGCCCCGGCGGGGGCCAGTTCCCAACAGATACGCAGTATTTT.